This T cell receptor beta chain is drawn from a study of Ad26.COV2.S vaccination and SARS-CoV-2 variants. On the study more broadly: As a participant in COV1001, the donor was in the Ad26.COV2.S trial arm. Into the muscle, Ad26.COV2.S was dosed once or twice, 56 days apart.

The treatment: approximately 18 received Ad26.COV2.S at low or high dose, single or two shots; 5 received placebo; per-sample allocation not given. Sampling was performed 63 days after the first vaccine or placebo injection. Method: immunoSEQ multiplex PCR; TCRdb's copy keeps in-frame clones and lacks some. This sample carries around 450,000 clones, nearly 90% of them seen once, and the ten largest clones take 1.5% to 2%. Between the trimmed V and J ends, which lost 6 bases and 8 bases, there was a span of 11 bases. Per germline, CDR1 MNHEY and CDR2 SVGEGT. CDR3 length: 12 residues. This chain links TRBV6-2 or TRBV6-3 with TRBJ1-3; D is ambiguous. This clonotype originated in a person between 18 and 59 years old who received the Ad26.COV2.S COVID-19 vaccine or a placebo. The material was peripheral blood, obtained in a trial of Ad26.COV2.S vaccine versus placebo. The CDR3 nucleotides read TGTGCCAGCAGACCTGATGGTCACACCATATATTTT. Protein: CASRPDGHTIYF.